A selection of T cell receptor beta chains follows, all from one sample in a study of blood T cell repertoires in COVID-19. The data were produced by immunoSEQ multiplex PCR, yet TCRdb's version contains in-frame clones alone and is incomplete. Among 95,000 to 110,000 clones, 70% to 90% were seen once, and the ten largest hold 3% to 4.5%. Sequencing was carried out using peripheral blood. These receptors all stem from a woman aged 60 to 75 with acute or convalescent COVID-19. Each CDR3 is given with its conserved first and last residue. The D gene is left open where the match is weak. Clone size is stated in some rows and not others, as once, few, many or a class when expanded.

d_call	v_call	clone_size	j_call	cdr3_aa	cdr3_nt
TRBD2	TRBV19	.	TRBJ2-2	CASSPLGSGSSAGELFF	TGTGCCAGTAGTCCCCTGGGTAGCGGGAGTAGCGCCGGGGAGCTGTTTTTT
.	TRBV4-2	.	TRBJ1-2	CASSQEVGNYGYTF	TGTGCCAGCAGCCAAGAGGTCGGGAACTATGGCTACACCTTC
.	TRBV5-1	.	TRBJ1-1	CASSLAFEAELAFF	TGCGCCAGCAGCTTGGCCTTCGAGGCGGAGCTAGCTTTCTTT
.	TRBV10-3	.	TRBJ2-3	CATQPRGSTDTQYF	TGTGCCACGCAGCCCCGGGGGAGCACAGATACGCAGTATTTT
.	TRBV5-1	.	TRBJ1-1	CASSLLPGMNTEAFF	TGCGCCAGCAGCTTGCTGCCAGGGATGAACACTGAAGCTTTCTTT
TRBD1	TRBV6-6	.	TRBJ2-7	CASSYGTGGYEQYF	TGTGCCAGCAGTTACGGGACAGGAGGTTACGAGCAGTACTTC
TRBD2	TRBV7-9	.	TRBJ2-1	CASSTSGSGYNEQFF	TGTGCCAGCAGCACTAGCGGGAGTGGCTACAATGAGCAGTTCTTC
.	TRBV25-1	.	TRBJ1-6	CASSESATASSYNSPLHF	TGTGCCAGCAGTGAATCCGCGACAGCGAGCTCCTATAATTCACCCCTCCACTTT
.	TRBV9	.	TRBJ2-1	CASSVNGLSYNEQFF	TGTGCCAGCAGCGTAAATGGACTCTCCTACAATGAGCAGTTCTTC
.	TRBV7-9	.	TRBJ2-1	CASSLVGGSSEQFF	TGTGCCAGCAGCTTAGTTGGTGGGAGTAGTGAGCAGTTCTTC
TRBD2	TRBV5-1	.	TRBJ2-1	CASSTTGTSGSNEQFF	TGCGCCAGCAGCACCACCGGGACTAGCGGGAGTAATGAGCAGTTCTTC
.	TRBV12-3/TRBV12-4	.	TRBJ1-2	CASSFMGADGYTF	TGTGCCAGCAGTTTCATGGGGGCGGATGGCTACACCTTC
TRBD1	TRBV7-9	.	TRBJ2-7	CASSLDRGYEQYF	TGTGCCAGCAGCTTAGACAGGGGCTACGAGCAGTACTTC
TRBD2	TRBV19	once	TRBJ2-3	CASSFQRGTDTQYF	TGTGCCAGTAGTTTTCAGCGGGGTACAGATACGCAGTATTTT
TRBD1	TRBV5-5	few	TRBJ1-1	CASSRPGTGNTEAFF	TGTGCCAGCAGCCGTCCCGGGACAGGGAACACTGAAGCTTTCTTT
TRBD2	TRBV27	.	TRBJ2-3	CASSPRPSGSDTQYF	TGTGCCAGCAGTCCGCGTCCTAGCGGGAGCGATACGCAGTATTTT
.	TRBV6-5	.	TRBJ2-5	CASSPLQGAHQYF	TGTGCCAGCAGTCCCCTCCAAGGGGCCCACCAGTACTTC